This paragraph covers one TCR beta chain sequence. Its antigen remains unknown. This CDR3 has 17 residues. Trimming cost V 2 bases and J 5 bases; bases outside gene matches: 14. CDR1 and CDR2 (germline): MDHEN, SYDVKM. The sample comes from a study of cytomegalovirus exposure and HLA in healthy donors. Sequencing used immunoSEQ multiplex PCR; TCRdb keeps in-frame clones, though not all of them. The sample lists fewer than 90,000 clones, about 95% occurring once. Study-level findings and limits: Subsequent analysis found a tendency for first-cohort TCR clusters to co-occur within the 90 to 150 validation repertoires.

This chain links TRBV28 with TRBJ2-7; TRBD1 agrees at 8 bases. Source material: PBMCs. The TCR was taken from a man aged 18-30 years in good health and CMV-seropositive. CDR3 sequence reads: CASSLIRWGRGPHEQYF. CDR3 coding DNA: TGTGCCAGCAGTTTAATACGGTGGGGCAGGGGGCCCCACGAGCAGTACTTC.